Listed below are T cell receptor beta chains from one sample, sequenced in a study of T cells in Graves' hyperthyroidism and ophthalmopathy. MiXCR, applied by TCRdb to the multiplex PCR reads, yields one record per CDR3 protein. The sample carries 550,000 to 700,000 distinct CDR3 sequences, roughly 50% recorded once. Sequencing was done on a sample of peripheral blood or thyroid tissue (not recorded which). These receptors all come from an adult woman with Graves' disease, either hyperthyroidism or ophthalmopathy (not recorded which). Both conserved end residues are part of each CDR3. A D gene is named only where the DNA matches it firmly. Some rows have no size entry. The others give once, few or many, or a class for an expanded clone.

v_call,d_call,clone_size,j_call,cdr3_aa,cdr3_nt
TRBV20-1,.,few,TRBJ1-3,CSARDHGSGNTIYF,TGCAGTGCTAGAGATCACGGCTCTGGAAACACCATATATTTT
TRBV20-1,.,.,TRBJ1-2,CSAREVAYGYTF,TGCAGTGCTAGAGAAGTAGCTTATGGCTACACCTTC
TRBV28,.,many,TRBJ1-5,CASSLLEEIQPQHF,TGTGCCAGCAGTTTGTTAGAGGAAATTCAGCCCCAGCATTTT
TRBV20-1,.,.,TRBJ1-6,CSARRVGGAPLHF,TGCAGTGCTAGAAGGGTTGGGGGGGCACCCCTCCACTTT
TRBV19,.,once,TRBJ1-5,CASTGAGINQPQHF,TGTGCCAGTACAGGTGCAGGGATCAATCAGCCCCAGCATTTT
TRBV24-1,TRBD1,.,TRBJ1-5,CATSLGTGYQPQHF,TGTGCCACCAGTTTGGGGACAGGGTATCAGCCCCAGCATTTT
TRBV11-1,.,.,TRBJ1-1,CASSFTGPKAFF,TGTGCCAGCAGTTTTACAGGGCCCAAGGCTTTCTTT
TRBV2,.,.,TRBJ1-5,CASSAGPDQPQHF,TGTGCCAGCAGTGCTGGGCCTGATCAGCCCCAGCATTTT
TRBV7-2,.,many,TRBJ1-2,CASSLASVAAVGYGYTF,TGTGCCAGCAGCTTAGCATCCGTGGCGGCGGTAGGCTATGGCTACACCTTC
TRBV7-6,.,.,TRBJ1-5,CASSLGRFRETQHF,TGTGCCAGCAGCTTGGGTCGGTTCAGGGAGACCCAGCATTTT
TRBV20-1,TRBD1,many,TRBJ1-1,CSARDPHHSQGARMVEAFF,TGCAGTGCTAGAGACCCCCACCATTCCCAGGGGGCGAGGATGGTGGAAGCTTTCTTT
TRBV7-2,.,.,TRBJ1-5,CASSLAGKYSNQPQHF,TGTGCCAGCAGCTTAGCGGGAAAGTATAGCAATCAGCCCCAGCATTTT
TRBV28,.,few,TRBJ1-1,CASRVIWPEAFF,TGTGCCAGCAGGGTCATATGGCCTGAAGCTTTCTTT
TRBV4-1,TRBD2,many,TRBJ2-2,CASSQLAGVPGELFF,TGCGCCAGCAGCCAATTAGCGGGAGTTCCTGGGGAGCTGTTTTTT
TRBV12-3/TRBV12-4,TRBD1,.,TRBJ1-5,CASSTGVGQPQHF,TGTGCCAGCTCGACAGGGGTCGGTCAGCCCCAGCATTTT
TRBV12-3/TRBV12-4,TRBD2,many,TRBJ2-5,CASGEAGGPAGTQYF,TGTGCCAGCGGGGAGGCGGGAGGGCCTGCGGGGACCCAGTACTTC
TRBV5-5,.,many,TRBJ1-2,CASSFSGYGYTF,TGTGCCAGCAGCTTTTCGGGGTATGGCTACACCTTC
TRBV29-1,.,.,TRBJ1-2,CSASTDSQEANYGYTF,TGCAGCGCCAGTACGGACAGCCAAGAAGCTAACTATGGCTACACCTTC
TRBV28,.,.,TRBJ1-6,CASTRDRSWGNSPLHF,TGTGCCAGCACCCGAGACAGGTCCTGGGGTAATTCACCCCTCCACTTT
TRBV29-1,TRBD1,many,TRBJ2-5,CSAGQGRDGTQYF,TGCAGCGCGGGACAGGGGCGGGATGGGACCCAGTACTTC
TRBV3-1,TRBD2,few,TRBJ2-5,CASSHLVNSGSKETQYF,TGTGCCAGCAGCCACCTCGTTAATAGCGGGAGTAAAGAGACCCAGTACTTC
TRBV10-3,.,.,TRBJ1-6,CATSRASDHNSPLHF,TGTGCCACGTCACGGGCCTCCGACCATAATTCACCCCTCCACTTT
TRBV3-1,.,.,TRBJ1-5,CASSQVGGRNQPQHF,TGTGCCAGCAGCCAAGTCGGGGGTCGTAATCAGCCCCAGCATTTT
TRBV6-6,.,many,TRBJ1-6,CASSYWSDSYNSPLHF,TGTGCCAGCAGTTACTGGTCAGACTCCTATAATTCACCCCTCCACTTT
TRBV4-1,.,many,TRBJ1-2,CASSQVGKKVYGYTF,TGCGCCAGCAGCCAAGTGGGGAAGAAGGTCTATGGCTACACCTTC
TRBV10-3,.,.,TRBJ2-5,CAIRGGQTGETQYF,TGTGCCATCAGGGGGGGCCAGACCGGAGAGACCCAGTACTTC
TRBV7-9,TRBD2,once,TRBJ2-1,CASSFDGGGDNEQFF,TGTGCCAGCAGCTTCGACGGGGGAGGGGACAATGAGCAGTTCTTC
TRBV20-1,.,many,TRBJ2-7,CSASSGGASYEQYF,TGCAGTGCTAGCTCCGGCGGGGCCTCCTACGAGCAGTACTTC
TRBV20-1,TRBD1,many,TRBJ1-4,CSASRAGGEKLFF,TGCAGTGCTAGTCGGGCAGGGGGTGAAAAACTGTTTTTT
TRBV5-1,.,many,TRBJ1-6,CASSWGSGRGSPLHF,TGCGCCAGCAGCTGGGGATCGGGGCGCGGATCACCCCTCCACTTT
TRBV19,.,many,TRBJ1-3,CASYPRGRYSGNTIYF,TGTGCCAGTTACCCACGGGGCAGGTACTCTGGAAACACCATATATTTT
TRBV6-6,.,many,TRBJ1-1,CASSSTWNTEAFF,TGTGCCAGCAGTTCCACGTGGAACACTGAAGCTTTCTTT
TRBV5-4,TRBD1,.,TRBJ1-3,CASSGQGSFSGNTIYF,TGTGCCAGCAGCGGACAGGGAAGTTTCTCTGGAAACACCATATATTTT
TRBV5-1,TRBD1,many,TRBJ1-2,CASTKGGQGGYTF,TGCGCCAGTACGAAAGGAGGACAGGGAGGCTACACCTTC
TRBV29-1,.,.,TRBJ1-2,CSVEKDGGYTF,TGCAGCGTTGAAAAGGATGGAGGCTACACCTTC
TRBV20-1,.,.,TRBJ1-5,CSATGETGYNSNQPQHF,TGCAGTGCTACAGGGGAAACGGGATATAATAGCAATCAGCCCCAGCATTTT
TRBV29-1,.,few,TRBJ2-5,CSVGAEQETQYF,TGCAGCGTTGGGGCAGAGCAAGAGACCCAGTACTTC
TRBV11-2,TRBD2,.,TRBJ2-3,CASSLVFSGRTTDTQYF,TGTGCCAGCAGCTTAGTATTTAGCGGGAGGACCACAGATACGCAGTATTTT
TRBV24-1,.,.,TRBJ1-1,CATSDRRGTEAFF,TGTGCCACCAGTGATCGACGTGGCACCGAAGCTTTCTTT
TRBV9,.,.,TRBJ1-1,CASSVDGRAAFF,TGTGCCAGCAGCGTAGATGGACGGGCGGCTTTCTTT
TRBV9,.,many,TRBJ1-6,CASSVEFDSPLHF,TGTGCCAGCAGCGTAGAGTTTGATTCACCCCTCCACTTT
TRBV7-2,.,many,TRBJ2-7,CASSFTLNIYEQYF,TGTGCCAGCAGTTTCACATTAAATATCTACGAGCAGTACTTC
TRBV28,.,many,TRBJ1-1,CASSLRNTEAFF,TGTGCCAGCAGCTTGAGGAACACTGAAGCTTTCTTT
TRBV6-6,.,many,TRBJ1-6,CASTEQGNSPLHF,TGTGCCAGCACCGAACAGGGAAATTCACCCCTCCACTTT
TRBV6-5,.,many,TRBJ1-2,CAIYTFRDTDVTNYGYTF,TGTGCCATCTACACATTCCGGGACACAGACGTAACTAACTATGGCTACACCTTC
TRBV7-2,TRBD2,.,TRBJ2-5,CASSPPAAGVETQYF,TGTGCCAGCAGTCCACCAGCAGCGGGAGTTGAGACCCAGTACTTC
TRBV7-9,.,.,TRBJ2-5,CASSLVGGSQPQYF,TGTGCCAGCAGCTTGGTGGGGGGCAGTCAGCCCCAGTACTTC
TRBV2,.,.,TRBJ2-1,CASSERQGTYNEQFF,TGTGCCAGCAGTGAAAGGCAGGGGACCTACAATGAGCAGTTCTTC
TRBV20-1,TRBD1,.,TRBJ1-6,CSAAGTATYSPLHF,TGCAGTGCGGCGGGGACAGCAACATATTCACCCCTCCACTTT
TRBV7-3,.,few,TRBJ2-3,CASSLLTGPTTTDTQYF,TGTGCCAGCAGCCTATTAACGGGCCCCACCACCACAGATACGCAGTATTTT
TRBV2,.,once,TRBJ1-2,CASSGGSAGGYTF,TGTGCCAGCAGTGGCGGGTCTGCCGGCGGCTACACCTTC
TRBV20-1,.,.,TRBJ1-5,CSAPGRAQHF,TGCAGTGCTCCTGGGCGGGCCCAGCATTTT
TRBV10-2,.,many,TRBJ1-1,CASNFQGMLTEAFF,TGCGCCAGCAACTTCCAGGGTATGTTGACTGAAGCTTTCTTT
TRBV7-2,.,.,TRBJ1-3,CASSLDSIYF,TGTGCCAGCAGCCTGGACTCCATATATTTT
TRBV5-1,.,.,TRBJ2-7,CASSLAVGNYEQYF,TGCGCCAGCAGCTTGGCCGTGGGCAACTACGAGCAGTACTTC